Listed below are T cell receptor beta chains from one sample, sequenced in a study of blood T cell repertoires in COVID-19. Libraries were prepared by immunoSEQ multiplex PCR; TCRdb keeps only in-frame clonotypes and omits some of them. The sample includes 300,000 to 350,000 clones, roughly 90% seen only once; the top ten take 2% to 3%. Sequences were obtained from peripheral blood. These receptor sequences come from a man aged 18 to 30 with active or convalescent COVID-19. Both conserved end residues are trimmed from each CDR3.

CDR3 protein | V gene | CDR3 length
ASSPPHYGTSGRDNEQF | TRBV7-9 | 17
ASRASSTGELF | TRBV2 | 11
ASSLVAGYRSMGSPLH | TRBV5-1 | 16
ASSQDLQGTDTQY | TRBV3-1/TRBV3-2 | 13
ASSQRPQGSTDTQY | TRBV7-2 | 14
ASSVAGSQPQH | TRBV9 | 11
ASSQSYRGNEKLF | TRBV27 | 13
ASSLGQNYGYT | TRBV27 | 11
ASSDERRVGTDTQY | TRBV25-1 | 14
ARSNSATQY | TRBV7-5 | 9
ASSFVAGGSTDTQY | TRBV28 | 14
ASRQGSSRNTGELF | TRBV7-9 | 14
ASSLDSNTGELF | TRBV5-4 | 12
ASSEADRVYNSPLH | TRBV25-1 | 14
ASNVRQGIGYT | TRBV11-2 | 11
ASSRGNYGYT | TRBV6-5 | 10
ASRETNTGELF | TRBV2 | 11
ASSLQGNTIY | TRBV28 | 10
ASSPSGYEQY | TRBV7-9 | 10
ASSTRLKNLYNEQF | TRBV27 | 14
SVKGQRGSQETQY | TRBV29-1 | 13
ASSQAQGGGELF | TRBV4-1 | 12
ASSGTGDQKLF | TRBV6-5 | 11
ASSYLQGALSAQY | TRBV6-5 | 13
ASSSSGTGTYGYT | TRBV7-9 | 13
ASSLDSHRGREQY | TRBV7-2 | 13
ASSLARTRGSQETQY | TRBV7-8 | 15
ASRWGLAPSYEQY | TRBV6-5 | 13
ASPPSGRENTGELF | TRBV7-2 | 14
ASSGSSETQY | TRBV7-9 | 10
TSQTNRGTRGTRGGYEQF | TRBV1 | 18
ASSVRDLPQH | TRBV2 | 10
AISESTARPPN | TRBV10-3 | 11
AISEVASGGLSSYNEQF | TRBV10-3 | 17
ARDRGGGETQY | TRBV5-1 | 11
ASSVRLASYNEQF | TRBV5-1 | 13
ASSFLSGGAGYGYT | TRBV27 | 14
ASSLDLGWRQKEDNGELF | TRBV5-1 | 18
ASSATGTPEQY | TRBV9 | 11
ASSPRGSSYEQY | TRBV19 | 12
ASGSRTDSYEQY | TRBV12-5 | 12
ASSQDLLAGGPRGREQY | TRBV4-1 | 17
ASSLEAGGPPETQY | TRBV11-2 | 14
ASSLAEGNTIY | TRBV7-9 | 11
ASTGTGIFDGYT | TRBV2 | 12
ASSYFGTGFGNQPQH | TRBV6-2/TRBV6-3 | 15
ASSVFGNSNQPQH | TRBV19 | 13
ASSYINRGSAGRVNYGYT | TRBV6-2/TRBV6-3 | 18
ATQSTSGSIDEQF | TRBV24-1 | 13
ASSLTGYSGNTIY | TRBV6-2/TRBV6-3 | 13
ASNRGFTEAF | TRBV2 | 10
ATSRDRSSNQPQH | TRBV15 | 13
ASSLTGTHTEAF | TRBV5-1 | 12
ASSPNAGQLNSPLH | TRBV7-2 | 14
ASSLGSRPSEQY | TRBV6-5 | 12